This T cell receptor beta chain appears in the sequencing data of a study of blood T cells in healthy people across ages. This clonotype was recorded a few times. Relative to the germline gene, one junction end is altered; a read error may explain this. Together with a sample-barcoded 5' primer, a J-beta primer mix was included in a second PCR lasting roughly 6 to 12 cycles. MiXCR, applied by TCRdb to the 5' RACE reads, yields one record per CDR3 protein. Among hundreds of thousands of distinct CDR3 sequences listed, more than 20% were seen once. Germline CDR1 and CDR2: SGHDN and FVKESK. The CDR3 is 11 amino acids.

This rearrangement joins TRBV14 to TRBJ2-3; D ambiguous. The sequence came from a man between 70 and 80 years old in good health. The sample comprised blood. DNA of the CDR3: TGTGCCAGCGGCCAGTCTGATACGCAGTATTTT. Amino acid sequence: CASGQSDTQYF.